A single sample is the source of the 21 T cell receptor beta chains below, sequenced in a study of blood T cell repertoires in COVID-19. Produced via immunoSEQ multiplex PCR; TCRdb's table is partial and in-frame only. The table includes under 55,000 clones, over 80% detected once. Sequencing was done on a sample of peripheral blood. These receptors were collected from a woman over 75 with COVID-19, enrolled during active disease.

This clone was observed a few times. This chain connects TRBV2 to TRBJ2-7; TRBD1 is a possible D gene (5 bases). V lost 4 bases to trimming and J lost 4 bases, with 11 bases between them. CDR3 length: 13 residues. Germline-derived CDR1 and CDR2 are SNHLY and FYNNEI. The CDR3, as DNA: TGTGCCAGCAGTGTTTCAGGGATATACGAGCAGTACTTC. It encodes CASSVSGIYEQYF.

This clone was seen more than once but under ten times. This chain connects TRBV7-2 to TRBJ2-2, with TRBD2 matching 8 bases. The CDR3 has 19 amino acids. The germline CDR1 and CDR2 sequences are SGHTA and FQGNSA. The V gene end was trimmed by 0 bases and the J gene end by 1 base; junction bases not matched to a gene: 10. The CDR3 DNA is TGTGCCAGCAGCTTAGCAGGGAGTCTCGCGGGAGGGAACACCGGGGAGCTGTTTTTT. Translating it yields CASSLAGSLAGGNTGELFF.

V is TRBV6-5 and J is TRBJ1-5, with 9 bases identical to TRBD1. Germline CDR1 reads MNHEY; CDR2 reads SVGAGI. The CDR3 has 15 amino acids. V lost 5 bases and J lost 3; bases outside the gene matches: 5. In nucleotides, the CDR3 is TGTGCCAGCAGTCAGGACAGGGGTCCCAATCAGCCCCAGCATTTT. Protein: CASSQDRGPNQPQHF.

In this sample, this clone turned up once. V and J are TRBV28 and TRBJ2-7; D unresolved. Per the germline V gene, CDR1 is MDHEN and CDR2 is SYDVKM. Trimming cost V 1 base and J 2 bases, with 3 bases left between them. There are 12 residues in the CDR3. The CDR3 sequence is CASSLLAYEQYF. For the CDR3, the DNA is TGTGCCAGCAGTTTATTAGCCTACGAGCAGTACTTC.

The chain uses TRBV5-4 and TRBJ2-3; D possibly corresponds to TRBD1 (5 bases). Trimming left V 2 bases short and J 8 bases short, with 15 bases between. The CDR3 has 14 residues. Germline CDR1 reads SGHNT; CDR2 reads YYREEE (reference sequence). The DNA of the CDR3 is TGTGCCAGCAGCTTAGACAGCACACGGGCTACGCAGTATTTT. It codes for CASSLDSTRATQYF.

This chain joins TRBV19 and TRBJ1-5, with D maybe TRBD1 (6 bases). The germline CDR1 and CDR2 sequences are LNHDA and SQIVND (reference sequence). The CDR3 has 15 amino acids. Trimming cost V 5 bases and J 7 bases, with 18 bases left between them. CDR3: CASSHTGSWLQPQHF. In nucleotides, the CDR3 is TGTGCCAGTAGTCACACAGGGTCTTGGTTGCAGCCCCAGCATTTT. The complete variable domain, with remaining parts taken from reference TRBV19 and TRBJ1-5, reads DGGITQSPKYLFRKEGQNVTLSCEQNLNHDAMYWYRQDPGQGLRLIYYSQIVNDFQKGDIAEGYSVSREKKESFPLTVTSAQKNPTAFYLCASSHTGSWLQPQHFGDGTRLSIL.

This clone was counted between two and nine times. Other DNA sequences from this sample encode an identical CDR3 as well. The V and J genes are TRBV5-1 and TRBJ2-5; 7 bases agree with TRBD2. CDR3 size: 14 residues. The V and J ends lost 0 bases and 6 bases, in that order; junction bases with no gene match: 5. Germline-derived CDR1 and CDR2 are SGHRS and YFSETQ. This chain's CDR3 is CASSLAAGDKTQYF. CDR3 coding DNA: TGCGCCAGCAGCTTGGCCGCGGGAGACAAGACCCAGTACTTC.

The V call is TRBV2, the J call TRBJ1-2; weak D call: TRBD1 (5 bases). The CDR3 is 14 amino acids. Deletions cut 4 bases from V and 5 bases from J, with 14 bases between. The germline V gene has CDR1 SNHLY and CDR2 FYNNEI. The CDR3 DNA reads TGTGCCAGCAGTGTCGGGGGTTTTTCATATGGCTACACCTTC. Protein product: CASSVGGFSYGYTF.

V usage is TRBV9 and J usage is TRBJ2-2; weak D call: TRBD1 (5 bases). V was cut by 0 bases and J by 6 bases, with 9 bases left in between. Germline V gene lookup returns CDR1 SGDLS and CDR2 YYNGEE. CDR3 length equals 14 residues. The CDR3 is CASSVVEGAGELFF. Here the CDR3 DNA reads TGTGCCAGCAGCGTAGTTGAAGGGGCCGGGGAGCTGTTTTTT.

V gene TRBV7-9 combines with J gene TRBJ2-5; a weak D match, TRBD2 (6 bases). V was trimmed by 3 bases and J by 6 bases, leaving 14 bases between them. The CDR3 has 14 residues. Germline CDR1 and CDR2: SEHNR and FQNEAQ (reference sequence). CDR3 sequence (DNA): TGTGCCAGCAGCTTGTCGGGACTTATGAAGACCCAGTACTTC. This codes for CASSLSGLMKTQYF.

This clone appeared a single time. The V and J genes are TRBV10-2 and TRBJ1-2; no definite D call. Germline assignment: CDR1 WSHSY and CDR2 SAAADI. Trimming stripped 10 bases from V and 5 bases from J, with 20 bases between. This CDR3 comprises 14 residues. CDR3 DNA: TGCGCCACCCAAGTAACAGACCCTTTTTATGGCTACACCTTC. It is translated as CATQVTDPFYGYTF.

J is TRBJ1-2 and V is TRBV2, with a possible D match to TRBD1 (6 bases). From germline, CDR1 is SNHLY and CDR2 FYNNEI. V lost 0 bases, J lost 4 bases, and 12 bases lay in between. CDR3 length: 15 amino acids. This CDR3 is CASSEARAGVYGYTF. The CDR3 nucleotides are TGTGCCAGCAGTGAAGCTAGGGCAGGGGTCTATGGCTACACCTTC.

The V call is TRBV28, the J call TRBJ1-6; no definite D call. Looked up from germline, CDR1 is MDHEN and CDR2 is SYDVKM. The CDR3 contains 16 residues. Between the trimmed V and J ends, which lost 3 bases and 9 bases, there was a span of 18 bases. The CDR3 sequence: CASSFIAIISSSPLHF. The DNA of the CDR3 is TGTGCCAGCAGTTTTATAGCCATCATCTCAAGTTCACCCCTCCACTTT.

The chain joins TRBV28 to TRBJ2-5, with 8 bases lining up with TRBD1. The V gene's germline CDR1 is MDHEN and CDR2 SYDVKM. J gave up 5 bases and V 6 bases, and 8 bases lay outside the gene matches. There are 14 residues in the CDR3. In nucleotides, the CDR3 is TGTGCCAGCAGGTTCAGGGGGCGCCGGGAGACCCAGTACTTC. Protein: CASRFRGRRETQYF. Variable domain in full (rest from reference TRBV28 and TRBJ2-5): DVKVTQSSRYLVKRTGEKVFLECVQDMDHENMFWYRQDPGLGLRLIYFSYDVKMKEKGDIPEGYSVSREKKERFSLILESASTNQTSMYLCASRFRGRRETQYFGPGTRLLVL.

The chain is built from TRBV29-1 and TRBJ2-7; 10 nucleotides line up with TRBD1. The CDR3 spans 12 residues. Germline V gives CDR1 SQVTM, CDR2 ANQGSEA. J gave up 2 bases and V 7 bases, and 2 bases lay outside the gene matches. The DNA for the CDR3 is TGCAGCGCGGGACAGGGGACCTACGAGCAGTACTTC. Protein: CSAGQGTYEQYF.

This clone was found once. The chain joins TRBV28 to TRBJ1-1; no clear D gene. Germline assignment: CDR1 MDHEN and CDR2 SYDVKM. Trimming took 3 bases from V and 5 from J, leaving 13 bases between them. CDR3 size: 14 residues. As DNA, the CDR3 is TGTGCCAGCAGTTTCCCCAGTGAGGTAACTGAAGCTTTCTTT. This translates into CASSFPSEVTEAFF.

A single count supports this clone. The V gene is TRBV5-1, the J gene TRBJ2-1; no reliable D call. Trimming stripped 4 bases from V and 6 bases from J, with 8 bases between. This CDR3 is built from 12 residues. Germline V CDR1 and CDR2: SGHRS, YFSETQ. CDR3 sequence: CASSLPSNEQFF. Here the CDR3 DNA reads TGCGCCAGCAGCCTACCTAGCAATGAGCAGTTCTTC.

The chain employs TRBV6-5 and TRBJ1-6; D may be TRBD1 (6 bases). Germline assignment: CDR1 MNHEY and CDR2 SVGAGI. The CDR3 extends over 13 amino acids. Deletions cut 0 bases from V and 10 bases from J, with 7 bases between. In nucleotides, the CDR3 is TGTGCCAGCAGTTACTCGACAGGCTCACCCCTCCACTTT. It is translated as CASSYSTGSPLHF.

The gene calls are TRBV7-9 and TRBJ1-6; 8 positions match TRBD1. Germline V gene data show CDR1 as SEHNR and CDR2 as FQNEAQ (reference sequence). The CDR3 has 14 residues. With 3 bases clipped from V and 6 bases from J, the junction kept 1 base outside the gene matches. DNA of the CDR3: TGTGCCAGCAGCTTGACAGGGGCTAATTCACCCCTCCACTTT. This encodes CASSLTGANSPLHF.

CDR3 in amino acids: CASSELGQRLIDGYTF. The CDR3, as DNA: TGTGCCAGCAGTGAACTGGGACAGCGCCTAATTGATGGCTACACCTTC. The chain carries TRBV2 and TRBJ1-2, with 7 bases matching TRBD1. The CDR3 consists of 16 residues. Losses at the gene ends were 2 bases for V and 6 bases for J; bases not matched to a gene: 12. CDR1 SNHLY and CDR2 FYNNEI come from the germline V gene.

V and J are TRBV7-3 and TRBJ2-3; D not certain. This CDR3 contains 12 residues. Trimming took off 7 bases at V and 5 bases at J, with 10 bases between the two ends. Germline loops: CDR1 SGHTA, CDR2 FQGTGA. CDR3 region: CASTSGQDTQYF. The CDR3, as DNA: TGTGCCAGCACTTCGGGTCAAGATACGCAGTATTTT.